This T cell receptor beta chain derives from a study of immune reconstitution after stem cell transplant in scleroderma. TCRdb re-called the RT-PCR reads with MiXCR, one entry per CDR3 protein. Of around 3,000 distinct CDR3 sequences in the sample, just under 9% were seen once. The V gene's germline CDR1 is ENHRY and CDR2 SYGVKD. V dropped 4 bases and J dropped 6; count of bases not matched to a gene: 12. CDR3 length equals 16 residues. This clonotype has just a few counts. Sample acquisition took place before or after autologous hematopoietic stem cell transplantation (not recorded which). The chain joins TRBV10-3 to TRBJ1-1; 9 nucleotides agree with TRBD1. The receptor comes from a female donor with systemic sclerosis. Here the CDR3 reads CAISVRTGASSSEAFF. CDR3 sequence (DNA): TGTGCCATCAGTGTTCGGACAGGGGCAAGTAGCTCTGAAGCTTTCTTT.